This TCR beta chain was identified in a study of blood T cell repertoires in COVID-19. Germline assignment: CDR1 SGHTS and CDR2 YDEGEE. The CDR3 runs to 15 residues. Between the trimmed V and J ends, which lost 0 bases and 0 bases, there was a span of 7 bases. This clone was picked up many times. Using immunoSEQ multiplex PCR, the repertoire was profiled, and TCRdb retains in-frame clones only, with some absent. Here the sample spans about 200,000 clones, 80% being singletons. The chain is built from TRBV5-8 and TRBJ1-3; no firm D call. Sequenced: peripheral blood. The receptor was derived from a woman aged 65 to 85 with acute or convalescent COVID-19. The CDR3 DNA is TGTGCCAGCAGCTTGGTCGGTTTCTCTGGAAACACCATATATTTT. Amino acids: CASSLVGFSGNTIYF.